This T cell receptor beta chain was retrieved from a study of T cell responses to AZD1222 COVID-19 vaccine. Study-level information: The study pooled second doses at about 4 or about 12 weeks. Study-wide points: Only a handful of individuals given AZD1222 were seropositive at baseline. Clonal diversity was possibly underestimated, and white British individuals and females predominated among donors.

The length of the CDR3 is 14 residues. The germline V gene has CDR1 SGHDN and CDR2 FVKESK. V was pared by 2 bases and J by 4 bases, with 9 bases between. Notes on this clone: Its cognate antigen is unknown.

Assay: immunoSEQ multiplex PCR; the TCRdb copy retains only in-frame clones and omits some. The profile shows more than 85,000 clones, 70% to 90% of them singletons. The source material was peripheral blood, sampled on day 0 of AZD1222 vaccination. V is TRBV14 and J is TRBJ1-3, with D unclear. This receptor was obtained from an adult in good health. The CDR3 nucleotides read TGTGCCAGCAGCCAATCGGGTCTCGGAAACACCATATATTTT. Protein sequence: CASSQSGLGNTIYF.